A single sample is the source of the 4 T cell receptor beta chains below, sequenced in a study of T cell responses to AZD1222 COVID-19 vaccine. Sequencing was performed with immunoSEQ multiplex PCR; in TCRdb, only in-frame clones are kept and a portion is missing. Among about 140,000 clones listed, 88% were seen once. The sample in question was peripheral blood, obtained 28 days after the second AZD1222 dose. The receptors derive from an adult who received the AZD1222 COVID-19 vaccine.

The rearrangement uses TRBV4-2 and TRBJ2-7, with 9 bases aligning to TRBD1. Trimming removed 1 base from V and 1 base from J; junction bases left unmatched: 14. Per the germline V gene, CDR1 is LGHNA and CDR2 is YNFKEQ. The CDR3 covers 19 residues. CDR3 amino acids: CASSQGVGSGQGLSYEQYF. The CDR3 nucleotides are TGTGCCAGCAGCCAAGGCGTGGGGTCGGGACAGGGTTTGTCCTACGAGCAGTACTTC.

The chain joins TRBV7-3 to TRBJ2-5; no reliable D call. V dropped 3 bases and J dropped 5 bases, with 10 bases sitting between them. The CDR3 covers 13 residues. The germline V gene has CDR1 SGHTA and CDR2 FQGTGA. The CDR3 coding sequence is TGTGCCAGCAGCTTCAGCCGGACCGAGACCCAGTACTTC. Translation: CASSFSRTETQYF.

This clone occurred once. This rearrangement joins TRBV29-1 to TRBJ1-3; D is unresolved. Trimming cost V 7 bases and J 4 bases, with 14 bases left between them. Germline V lookup: CDR1 SQVTM, CDR2 ANQGSEA. The CDR3 is made up of 13 amino acids. The CDR3 here is CSAGIQPGNTIYF. CDR3 DNA sequence: TGCAGCGCAGGAATACAACCGGGAAACACCATATATTTT.

The chain carries TRBV6-2 or TRBV6-3 and TRBJ1-3, with no clear D. V was trimmed by 6 bases and J by 2 bases, leaving 17 bases between them. The CDR3 is 16 amino acids. Germline values: CDR1 MNHEY, CDR2 SVGEGT. The CDR3 nucleotides read TGTGCCAGCAGCCGTTTTCCAGGTTCAGCTGGAAACACCATATATTTT. As protein: CASSRFPGSAGNTIYF.